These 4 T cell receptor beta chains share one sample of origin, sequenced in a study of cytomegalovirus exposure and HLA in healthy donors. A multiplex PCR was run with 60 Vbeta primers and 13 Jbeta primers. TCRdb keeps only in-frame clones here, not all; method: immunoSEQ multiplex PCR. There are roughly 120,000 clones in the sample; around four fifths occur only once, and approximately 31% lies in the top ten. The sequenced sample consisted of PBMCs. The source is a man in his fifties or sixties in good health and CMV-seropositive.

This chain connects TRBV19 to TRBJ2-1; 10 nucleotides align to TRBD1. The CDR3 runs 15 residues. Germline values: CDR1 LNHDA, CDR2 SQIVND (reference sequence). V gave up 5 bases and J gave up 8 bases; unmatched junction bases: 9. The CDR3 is CASSPRQGARYEQFF. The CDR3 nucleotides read TGTGCCAGTAGTCCGCGACAGGGGGCTCGCTATGAGCAGTTCTTC.

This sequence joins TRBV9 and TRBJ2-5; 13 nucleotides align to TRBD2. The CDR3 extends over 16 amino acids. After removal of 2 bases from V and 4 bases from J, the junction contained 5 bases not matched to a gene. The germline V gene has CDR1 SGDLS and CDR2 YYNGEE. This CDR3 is CASSVGTSGVRETQYF. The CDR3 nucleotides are TGTGCCAGCAGCGTTGGGACTAGCGGGGTCCGAGAGACCCAGTACTTC.

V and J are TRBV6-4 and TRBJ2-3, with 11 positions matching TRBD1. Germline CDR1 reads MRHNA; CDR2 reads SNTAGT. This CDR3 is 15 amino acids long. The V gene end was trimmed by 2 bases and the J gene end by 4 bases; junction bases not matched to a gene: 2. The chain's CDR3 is CASSDGGQGADTQYF. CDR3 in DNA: TGTGCCAGCAGTGACGGGGGACAGGGGGCAGATACGCAGTATTTT.

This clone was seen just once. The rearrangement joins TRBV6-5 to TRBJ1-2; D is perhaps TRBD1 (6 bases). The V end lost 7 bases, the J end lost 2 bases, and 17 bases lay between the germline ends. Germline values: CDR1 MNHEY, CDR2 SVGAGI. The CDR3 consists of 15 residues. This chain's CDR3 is CASNNAGAWNYGYTF. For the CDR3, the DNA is TGTGCCAGCAACAACGCAGGGGCATGGAACTATGGCTACACCTTC.